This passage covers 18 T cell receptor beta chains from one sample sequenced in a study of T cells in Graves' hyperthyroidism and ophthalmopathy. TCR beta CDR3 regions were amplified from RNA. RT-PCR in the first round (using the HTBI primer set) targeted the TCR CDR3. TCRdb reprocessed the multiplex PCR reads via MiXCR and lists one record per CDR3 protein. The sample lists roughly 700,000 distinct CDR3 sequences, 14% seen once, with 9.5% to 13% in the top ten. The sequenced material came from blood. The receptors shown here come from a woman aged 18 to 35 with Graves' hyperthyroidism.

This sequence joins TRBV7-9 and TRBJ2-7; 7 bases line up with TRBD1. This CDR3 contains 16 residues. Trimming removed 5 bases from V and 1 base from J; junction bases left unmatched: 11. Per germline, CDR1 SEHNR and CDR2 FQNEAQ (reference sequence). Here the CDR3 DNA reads TGTGCCAGCAGCCCGACAGGGAACGAGCGGTCCTACGAGCAGTACTTC. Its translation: CASSPTGNERSYEQYF.

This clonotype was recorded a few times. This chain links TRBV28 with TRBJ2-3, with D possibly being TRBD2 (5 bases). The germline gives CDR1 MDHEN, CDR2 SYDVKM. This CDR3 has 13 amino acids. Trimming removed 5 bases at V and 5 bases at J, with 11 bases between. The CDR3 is CASSRAAEDTQYF. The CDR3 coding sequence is TGTGCCAGCAGTCGAGCGGCTGAAGATACGCAGTATTTT.

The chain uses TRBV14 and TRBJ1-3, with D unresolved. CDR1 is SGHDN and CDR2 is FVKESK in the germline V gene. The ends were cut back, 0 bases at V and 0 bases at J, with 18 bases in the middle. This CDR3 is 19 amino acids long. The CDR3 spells CASSQDARSGFSSGNTIYF. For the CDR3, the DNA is TGTGCCAGCAGCCAAGATGCTCGATCAGGATTTAGCTCTGGAAACACCATATATTTT.

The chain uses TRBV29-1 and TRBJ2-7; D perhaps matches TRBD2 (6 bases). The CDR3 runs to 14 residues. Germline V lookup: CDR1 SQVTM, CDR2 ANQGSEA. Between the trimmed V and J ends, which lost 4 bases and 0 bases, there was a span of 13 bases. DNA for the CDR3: TGCAGCGTTGTAGAACGGGGGAGCTCCTACGAGCAGTACTTC. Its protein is CSVVERGSSYEQYF.

The CDR3 protein is CASSRFRGTNYGYTF. CDR3 nucleotide sequence: TGTGCCAGCAGCCGATTCAGGGGAACCAACTATGGCTACACCTTC. This chain links TRBV7-9 with TRBJ1-2; weak D call: TRBD1 (6 bases). This CDR3 has 15 amino acids. The ends were cut back, 5 bases at V and 2 bases at J, with 15 bases in the middle. Per germline, CDR1 SEHNR and CDR2 FQNEAQ (reference sequence).

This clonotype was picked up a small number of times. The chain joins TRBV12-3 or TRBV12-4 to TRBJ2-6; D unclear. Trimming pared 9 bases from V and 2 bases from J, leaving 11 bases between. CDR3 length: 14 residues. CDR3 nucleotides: TGTGCCAGTTTATCTAGGGCTGGGGCCAACGTCCTGACTTTC. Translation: CASLSRAGANVLTF.

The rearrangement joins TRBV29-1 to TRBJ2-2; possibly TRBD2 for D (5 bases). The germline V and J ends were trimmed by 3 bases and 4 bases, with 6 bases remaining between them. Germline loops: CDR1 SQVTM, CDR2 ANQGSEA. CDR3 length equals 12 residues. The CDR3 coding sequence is TGCAGCGTTGAGAGGGTCACCGGGGAGCTGTTTTTT. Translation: CSVERVTGELFF.

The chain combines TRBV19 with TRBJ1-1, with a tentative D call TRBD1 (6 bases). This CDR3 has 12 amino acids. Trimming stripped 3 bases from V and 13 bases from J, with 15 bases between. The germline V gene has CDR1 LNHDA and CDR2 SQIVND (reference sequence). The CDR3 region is CASSIKQGGVFF. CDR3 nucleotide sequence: TGTGCCAGTAGTATTAAGCAAGGGGGTGTTTTCTTT.

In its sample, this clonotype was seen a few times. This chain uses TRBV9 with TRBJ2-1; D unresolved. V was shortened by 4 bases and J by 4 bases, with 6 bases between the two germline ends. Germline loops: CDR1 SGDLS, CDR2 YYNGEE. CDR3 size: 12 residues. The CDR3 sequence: CASSQIYNEQFF. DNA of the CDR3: TGTGCCAGCAGCCAAATTTACAATGAGCAGTTCTTC.

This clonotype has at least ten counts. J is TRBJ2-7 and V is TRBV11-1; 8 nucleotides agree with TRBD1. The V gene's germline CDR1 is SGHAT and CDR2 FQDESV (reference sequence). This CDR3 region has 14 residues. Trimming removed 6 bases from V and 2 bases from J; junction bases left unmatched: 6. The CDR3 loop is CASSQDRVAYEQYF. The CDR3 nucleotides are TGTGCCAGCAGTCAGGACAGGGTGGCCTACGAGCAGTACTTC.

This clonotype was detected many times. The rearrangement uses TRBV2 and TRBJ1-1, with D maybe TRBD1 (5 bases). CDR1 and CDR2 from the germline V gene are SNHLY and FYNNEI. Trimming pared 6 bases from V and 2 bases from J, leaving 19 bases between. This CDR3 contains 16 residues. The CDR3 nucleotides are TGTGCCAGCAGGAGGGGCATTCTTTATGGAAACACTGAAGCTTTCTTT. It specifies CASRRGILYGNTEAFF.

The DNA of the CDR3 is TGTGCCAGCAGCGGGAGACTAGATCAAGAGACCCAGTACTTC. Amino acid sequence: CASSGRLDQETQYF. The V call is TRBV7-9, the J call TRBJ2-5, with TRBD2 as a possible D gene (6 bases). Germline V gene sequence: CDR1 SEHNR, CDR2 FQNEAQ (reference sequence). This CDR3 contains 14 residues. V lost 5 bases and J lost 2, with 12 bases in between.

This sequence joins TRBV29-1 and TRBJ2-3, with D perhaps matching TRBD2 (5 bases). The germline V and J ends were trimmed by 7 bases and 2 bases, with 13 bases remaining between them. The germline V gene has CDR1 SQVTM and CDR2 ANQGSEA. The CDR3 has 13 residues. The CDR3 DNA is TGCAGCGCTCCGGGGAGAGTCACAGATACGCAGTATTTT. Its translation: CSAPGRVTDTQYF.

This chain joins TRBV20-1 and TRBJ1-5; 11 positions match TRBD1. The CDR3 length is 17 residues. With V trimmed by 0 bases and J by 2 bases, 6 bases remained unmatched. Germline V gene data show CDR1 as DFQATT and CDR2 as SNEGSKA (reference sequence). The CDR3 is CSAREVGQGAGNQPQHF. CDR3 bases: TGCAGTGCTAGAGAGGTCGGACAGGGGGCAGGCAATCAGCCCCAGCATTTT.

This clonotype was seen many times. The CDR3 nucleotides are TGTGCCAGCAGCCCCGTGGGACAGGGAAAGGACAATGAGCAGTTCTTC. Its protein product is CASSPVGQGKDNEQFF. The chain couples TRBV3-1 to TRBJ2-1; TRBD1 matches at 9 bases. Trimming took 4 bases from V and 5 from J; bases not matched to a gene: 9. CDR3 size: 16 residues. Germline V lookup: CDR1 LGHDT, CDR2 YNNKEL (reference sequence).

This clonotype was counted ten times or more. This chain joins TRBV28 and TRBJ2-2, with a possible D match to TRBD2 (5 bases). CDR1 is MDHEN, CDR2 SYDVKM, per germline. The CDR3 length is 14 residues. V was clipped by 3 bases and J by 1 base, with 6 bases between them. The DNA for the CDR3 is TGTGCCAGCAGTTTCCGGGGGAACACCGGGGAGCTGTTTTTT. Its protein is CASSFRGNTGELFF.

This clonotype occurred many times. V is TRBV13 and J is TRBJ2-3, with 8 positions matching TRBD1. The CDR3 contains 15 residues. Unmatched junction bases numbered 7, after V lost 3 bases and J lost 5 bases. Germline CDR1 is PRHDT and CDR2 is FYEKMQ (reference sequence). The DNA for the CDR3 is TGTGCCAGCAGCTTCTCCAGGGGGCGGGGAGATACGCAGTATTTT. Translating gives CASSFSRGRGDTQYF. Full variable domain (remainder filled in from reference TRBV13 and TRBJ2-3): AAGVIQSPRHLIKEKRETATLKCYPIPRHDTVYWYQQGPGQDPQFLISFYEKMQSDKGSIPDRFSAQQFSDYHSELNMSSLELGDSALYFCASSFSRGRGDTQYFGPGTRLTVL.

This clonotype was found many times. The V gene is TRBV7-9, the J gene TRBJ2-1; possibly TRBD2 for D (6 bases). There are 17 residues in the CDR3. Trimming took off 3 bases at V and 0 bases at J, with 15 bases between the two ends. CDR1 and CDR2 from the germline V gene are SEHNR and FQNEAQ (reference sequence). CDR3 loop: CASSFPRDSSSYNEQFF. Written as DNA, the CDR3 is TGTGCCAGCAGCTTCCCCCGGGACTCCAGCTCCTACAATGAGCAGTTCTTC.